Detailed here is one T cell receptor (beta chain). Its specific antigen is unknown. Per-base quality was not reported, and no clone a single base away is much larger than it. RNA was extracted using the RNeasy kit, and about 0.45 to 1 microgram was reverse transcribed with random hexamers. TCR beta CDR3 regions were amplified with the immunoSEQ multiplex PCR assay covering 54 Vbeta and 13 Jbeta segments. To correct PCR amplification bias, a synthetic template baseline was used for both primer optimization and computational correction. In the paper's pipeline: Reads were assigned to V, D and J genes according to IMGT and analyzed in immunoSEQ Analyzer, with only productive sequences retained. Clonality was computed as one minus Shannon entropy normalized by log2 of the number of productive unique sequences. Public and private clones were assessed among the 100 most prevalent clones of each patient and control. Susac-specific clones were defined as absent from healthy and MS cohorts, 800 to 1,200 published viral clones and other ImmuneACCESS disease sequences. In TCRdb, the public reads were trimmed at Q25 with fastp and aligned with MiXCR, with productive beta chains retained. Identical CDR3 proteins give one entry, which carries the most common genes and DNA. In this record, the V and J calls reflect TCRdb's handling and not the investigators' own analysis. The sample records 170,000 or so distinct CDR3 sequences, around 93% of which are singletons. The ten largest make up 0.09% to 0.1% of the sample.

Peripheral blood CD8+ and CD4+ T cells from healthy donors, Susac syndrome patients and multiple sclerosis patients were profiled by high-throughput TCR beta sequencing. The multiple sclerosis controls were treatment-naive patients who had stable or active relapsing-remitting disease and met the revised McDonald criteria. Bulk CD8+ and CD4+ T cells were purified magnetically by negative isolation, whereas CD8+ TEMRA cells were enriched by FACS. Blood was drawn into EDTA tubes, processed within 24 hours, and PBMCs were isolated by density gradient centrifugation. PBMCs intended for TCR sequencing were cryopreserved in liquid nitrogen and thawed later in a water bath at 37 degrees C. A purity of at least 90% was achieved for sorted or isolated CD4+, CD8+ and CD8+ TEMRA cells. The sample comes from a study of CD8 T cells in Susac syndrome (dated by TCRdb to the late 2010s). Concerning the study at large: Repertoire sequencing was used to test whether CD8+ T cell activation and differentiation in Susac syndrome was antigen driven.

General study outcomes and caveats: The study acknowledged that relatively few individuals were included in the TCR sequencing and HLA analysis.

The material sequenced was CD4+ T cells from PBMCs. This TCR was sampled from a human donor with multiple sclerosis.

The CDR3 corresponds to CASSFPDNVETQYF. The sequenced DNA: TGTGCCAGCAGCTTCCCCGATAACGTCGAGACCCAGTACTTC. The chain employs TRBV5-6 and TRBJ2-5; too little of a D gene remains to name it. The CDR3 holds 14 amino acids from the cysteine to the phenylalanine. Just the 42-base CDR3 DNA is kept, in frame starting at base 1. V loses 2 bases, J loses 5 bases, and the germline ends lie 13 bases apart. The CDR1 and CDR2 encoded by the germline V gene are SGHDT and YYEEEE.